Described below is a single T cell receptor beta chain sequence and its context. Its antigen remains unknown. Sequenced by immunoSEQ multiplex PCR; TCRdb stores in-frame clones only, minus some. The profile shows roughly 100,000 clones, over 75% of them singletons. The sample originates from a study of T cell responses to AZD1222 COVID-19 vaccine. Background on the study: Combined were second doses at about 4 or about 12 weeks.

Study outcomes and limitations: Dominant CD4 TCR responses targeted spike regions 160-218 and 743-854. Spike-specific TCR breadth rose after two AZD1222 doses, and depth rose as well. Unmutated variant regions are reportedly targeted by nearly half of spike-specific TCRs.

The V and J ends lost 4 bases and 2 bases respectively, with 4 bases between them. This CDR3 spans 12 amino acids. CDR1 is KGHDR and CDR2 is SFDVKD in the germline V gene. V is TRBV24-1 and J is TRBJ1-1; D unclear. Sample: peripheral blood, taken on day 0 of AZD1222 vaccination. The clonotype was recovered from an adult in good health. CDR3: CATSELNTEAFF. The CDR3 bases are TGTGCCACCAGTGAGCTAAACACTGAAGCTTTCTTT.